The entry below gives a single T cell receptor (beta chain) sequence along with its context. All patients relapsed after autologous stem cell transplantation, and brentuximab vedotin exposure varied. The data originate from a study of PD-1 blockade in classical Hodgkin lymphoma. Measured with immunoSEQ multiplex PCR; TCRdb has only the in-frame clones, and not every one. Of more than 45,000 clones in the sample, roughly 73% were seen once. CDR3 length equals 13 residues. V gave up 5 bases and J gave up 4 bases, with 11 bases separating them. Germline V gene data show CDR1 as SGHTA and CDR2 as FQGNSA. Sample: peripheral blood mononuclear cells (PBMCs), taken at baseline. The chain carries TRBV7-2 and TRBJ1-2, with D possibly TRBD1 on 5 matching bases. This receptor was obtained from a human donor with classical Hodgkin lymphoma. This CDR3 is CASSPSQVYGYTF. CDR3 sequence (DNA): TGTGCCAGCAGCCCGTCACAGGTCTATGGCTACACCTTC.